This entry lists 8 T cell receptor beta chains sequenced from one sample in a study of blood T cell repertoires in COVID-19. Libraries were prepared by immunoSEQ multiplex PCR; TCRdb keeps only in-frame clonotypes and omits some of them. The sample has more than 65,000 clones, about 80% seen once; the top ten hold roughly a third. Input material: peripheral blood. These receptors were obtained from a woman between 70 and 85 years old with acute or convalescent COVID-19.

This clone was observed once. This chain uses TRBV5-1 with TRBJ2-2; 11 bases match TRBD1. Losses at the gene ends were 1 base for V and 5 bases for J; bases not matched to a gene: 4. CDR1 is SGHRS, CDR2 YFSETQ, per germline. CDR3 length: 16 amino acids. For the CDR3, the DNA is TGCGCCAGCAGCTTGCACGGGACAGGGGGTACCGGGGAGCTGTTTTTT. This encodes CASSLHGTGGTGELFF.

The CDR3 sequence: CASSLEGAVGEQYF. In DNA, the CDR3 is TGCGCCAGCAGCTTGGAGGGGGCGGTGGGCGAGCAGTACTTC. The chain uses TRBV5-1 and TRBJ2-7; 7 nucleotides match TRBD1. This CDR3 spans 14 amino acids. From germline, CDR1 is SGHRS and CDR2 YFSETQ. V dropped 0 bases and J dropped 6; count of bases not matched to a gene: 6. Full variable domain (missing parts from reference TRBV5-1 and TRBJ2-7): KAGVTQTPRYLIKTRGQQVTLSCSPISGHRSVSWYQQTPGQGLQFLFEYFSETQRNKGNFPGRFSGRQFSNSRSEMNVSTLELGDSALYLCASSLEGAVGEQYFGPGTRLTVT.

CDR3 sequence (DNA): TGTGCCAGCATCGCTTCAGGAAATCAGCCCCAGCATTTT. This gives the protein CASIASGNQPQHF. The chain couples TRBV2 to TRBJ1-5; unclear D gene. There are 13 residues in the CDR3. Germline V gene sequence: CDR1 SNHLY, CDR2 FYNNEI. V lost 7 bases and J 4 bases, leaving 11 bases between the germline ends.

V usage is TRBV5-6 and J usage is TRBJ2-7, with TRBD2 matching 8 bases. Unmatched junction bases numbered 10, after V lost 5 bases and J lost 0 bases. The CDR3 totals 16 residues. The germline gives CDR1 SGHDT, CDR2 YYEEEE. CDR3 protein: CASRSRGGRLSYEQYF. In DNA form, the CDR3 reads TGTGCCAGCAGGTCCCGCGGGGGGCGGCTCTCCTACGAGCAGTACTTC. The variable domain in full, with the rest retrieved from reference TRBV5-6 and TRBJ2-7, is DAGVTQSPTHLIKTRGQQVTLRCSPKSGHDTVSWYQQALGQGPQFIFQYYEEEERQRGNFPDRFSGHQFPNYSSELNVNALLLGDSALYLCASRSRGGRLSYEQYFGPGTRLTVT.

The chain links TRBV29-1 to TRBJ2-7, with 7 bases aligning to TRBD1. V shed 4 bases, J shed 2 bases, and the junction held 5 bases outside the gene matches. Per the germline V gene, CDR1 is SQVTM and CDR2 is ANQGSEA. This CDR3 comprises 13 residues. The DNA of the CDR3 is TGCAGCGTTGCGGACAGGTCAGCCTACGAGCAGTACTTC. It yields the protein CSVADRSAYEQYF.

CDR3 sequence reads: CASTPREILNTEAFF. The CDR3 nucleotides are TGTGCCAGCACTCCCCGGGAGATCTTGAACACTGAAGCTTTCTTT. The chain combines TRBV7-9 with TRBJ1-1; no definite D call. Germline loops: CDR1 SEHNR, CDR2 FQNEAQ (reference sequence). The CDR3 has 15 amino acids. Trimming cost V 7 bases and J 0 bases, with 15 bases left between them.

This clone was seen only a few times. This sequence joins TRBV27 and TRBJ1-1, with D unresolved. Germline assignment: CDR1 MNHEY and CDR2 SMNVEV (reference sequence). V was trimmed by 0 bases and J by 9 bases, leaving 5 bases between them. The CDR3 covers 11 residues. The CDR3 region is CASSLSGKAFF. Here the CDR3 DNA reads TGTGCCAGCAGTTTATCCGGGAAAGCTTTCTTT.

This clone was counted ten times or more. This chain uses TRBV6-2 or TRBV6-3 with TRBJ2-1; 15 bases line up with TRBD2. The CDR3 has 17 amino acids. V lost 6 bases, J lost 7 bases, and 10 bases stayed unmatched. Per germline, CDR1 MNHEY and CDR2 SVGEGT. The CDR3 reads CASSPPGLAGGGNEQFF. In DNA, the CDR3 is TGTGCCAGCAGCCCCCCGGGACTAGCGGGAGGCGGTAATGAGCAGTTCTTC.